Sequencing of this TCR beta chain was carried out in a study of shared clonotypes between healthy human individuals. This CDR3 region has 16 residues. Trimming cost V 1 base and J 3 bases; bases outside gene matches: 2. CD8 cells regarded as naive lacked CD45RO, were positively chosen for CCR7, and omitted terminally differentiated effector memory CD45RA+ cells. General study points: Sharing across four donors was highest in naive CD4 (roughly 5%) and lowest in memory CD8 (approximately 0.4%). Rarefaction indicated that sorted-subset sequencing remained incomplete although depth was large.

This clone was recorded only once. The antigen remains undetermined. Sequencing was at deep level. Some clones are missing from TCRdb's copy, which holds only in-frame ones; the method was immunoSEQ multiplex PCR. The repertoire holds some 800,000 clones, with 85% to 95% as singletons. Sequenced material: naive CD8+ T cells sorted from blood. The chain links TRBV23-1 to TRBJ2-1; 11 positions match TRBD1. TRBV23-1 belongs to the ORF category, with a function that is uncertain. The source is a young man in good health. DNA of the CDR3: TGCGCCAGCAGTCAATGGGGGACAGGGGGCTACAATGAGCAGTTCTTC. This translates into CASSQWGTGGYNEQFF.